The rows below give T cell receptor beta chains drawn from one sample of a study of T cells in Graves' hyperthyroidism and ophthalmopathy. TCRdb itself ran the multiplex PCR reads through MiXCR, one entry per CDR3 protein. In the table there are 500,000 to 650,000 distinct CDR3 sequences, roughly 15% of which are singletons. Specimen: blood. The receptors were sampled from a woman aged 40 to 50 with Graves' hyperthyroidism. CDR3s include the opening cysteine and the closing phenylalanine or tryptophan.

J | V | CDR3
TRBJ2-5 | TRBV5-5 | CASSFPGTSARLQETQYF
TRBJ2-1 | TRBV20-1 | CSAQGTSAYNEQFF
TRBJ2-7 | TRBV3-1 | CASSLTSGTRTYEQYF
TRBJ2-1 | TRBV24-1 | CATSVYNEQFF
TRBJ1-2 | TRBV6-5 | CASSYGLQQGLNYGYTF
TRBJ1-2 | TRBV12-3/TRBV12-4 | CASSRDSNGYTF
TRBJ2-2 | TRBV12-3/TRBV12-4 | CASSHGRQENTGELFF
TRBJ1-5 | TRBV5-1 | CASSPGGGSSNQPQHF
TRBJ2-1 | TRBV7-8 | CASRARGAEQFF
TRBJ2-2 | TRBV20-1 | CSASGRSSTGELFF